This T cell receptor beta chain stems from a study of glioma-infiltrating T cells. Amplification of TCR alpha and beta CDR3 regions from RNA used iRepertoire nested multiplex PCR. TCRdb analysed the multiplex PCR reads with MiXCR anew, one entry per CDR3 protein. The sample consists of 90,000 to 110,000 distinct CDR3 sequences, 20% to 30% of them appearing once. There are many counts of this clonotype. The antigen is undetermined. Whole-study findings and limits: Gliomas, especially low-grade, showed above-expected tissue-blood divergence; non-neoplastic patients showed below.

The CDR3 covers 14 residues. V gave up 3 bases and J gave up 1 base, with 11 bases separating them. Germline V gene data show CDR1 as SQVTM and CDR2 as ANQGSEA. The rearrangement joins TRBV29-1 to TRBJ2-3, with D unresolved. The sequence derives from a human donor with low-grade glioma or glioblastoma, undergoing nonglioma brain surgery, or in good health (not recorded which). What was sequenced was glioma tissue, nonneoplastic brain tissue, or PBMCs (not recorded which). The CDR3 DNA sequence: TGCAGCGTTGACGCGGCCTCACGCACAGATACGCAGTATTTT. Encoded protein: CSVDAASRTDTQYF.